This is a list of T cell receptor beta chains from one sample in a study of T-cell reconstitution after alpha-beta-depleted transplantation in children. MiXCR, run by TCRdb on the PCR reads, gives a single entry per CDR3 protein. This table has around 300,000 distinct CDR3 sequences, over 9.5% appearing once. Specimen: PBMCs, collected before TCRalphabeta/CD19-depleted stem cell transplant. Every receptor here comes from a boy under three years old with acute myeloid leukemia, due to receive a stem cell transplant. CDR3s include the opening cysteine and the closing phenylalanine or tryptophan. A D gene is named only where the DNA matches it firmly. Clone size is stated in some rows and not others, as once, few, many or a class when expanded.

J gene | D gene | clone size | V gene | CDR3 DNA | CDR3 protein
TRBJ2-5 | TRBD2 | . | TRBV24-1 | TGTGCCACCAGTGATTTGCGAGTCGGGAGGGACCAAGAGACCCAGTACTTC | CATSDLRVGRDQETQYF
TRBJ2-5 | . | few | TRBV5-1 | TGCGCCAGCAGCCCAGGGACAAAGCGGCTAGAGACCCAGTACTTC | CASSPGTKRLETQYF
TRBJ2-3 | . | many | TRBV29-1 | TGCAGCGTTGCCCCCTTCACAGATACGCAGTATTTT | CSVAPFTDTQYF
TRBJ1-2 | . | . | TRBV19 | TGTGCCAGTAGTATAGACGGGGCAGTCTATGGCTACACCTTC | CASSIDGAVYGYTF
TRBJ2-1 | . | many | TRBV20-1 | TGCAGTGCTAGATTTCTCAGGGCCTACAATGAGCAGTTCTTC | CSARFLRAYNEQFF
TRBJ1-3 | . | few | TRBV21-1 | TGTGCCGGGGGAGACAGGGGACGAAACACCATATATTTT | CAGGDRGRNTIYF
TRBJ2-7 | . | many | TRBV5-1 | TGCGCCAGCAGCTTCGGCCTCGAGCAGTACTTC | CASSFGLEQYF
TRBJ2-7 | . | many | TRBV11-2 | TGTGCCAGCAGCTGGACAGATCAACTGGCTTACGAGCAGTACTTC | CASSWTDQLAYEQYF
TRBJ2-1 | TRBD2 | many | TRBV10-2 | TGCGCCAGCAGTGACCCAGTTTCTGAGCGGGGGGCCTCCTACAATGAGCAGTTCTTC | CASSDPVSERGASYNEQFF
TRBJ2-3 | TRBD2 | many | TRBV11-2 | TGTGCCAGCAGCTTAGGCCTAGCGGGTAACACAGATACGCAGTATTTT | CASSLGLAGNTDTQYF
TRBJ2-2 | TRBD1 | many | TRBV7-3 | TGTGCCAGCAGCCGTGATCCCCAGGGGGCGCAGGTCACCGGGGAGCTGTTTTTT | CASSRDPQGAQVTGELFF
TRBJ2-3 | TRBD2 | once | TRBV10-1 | TGCGCCAGCGTAGCGGGAGGGCCAGATACGCAGTATTTT | CASVAGGPDTQYF
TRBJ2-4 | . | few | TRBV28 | TGTGCCAGCAGACCCGCTCTAGCCAAAAACATTCAGTACTTC | CASRPALAKNIQYF
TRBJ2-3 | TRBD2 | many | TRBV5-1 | TGCGCCAGCAGATTGAGCGGGGGGGCCGAAGATACGCAGTATTTT | CASRLSGGAEDTQYF
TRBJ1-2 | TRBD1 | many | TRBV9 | TGTGCCAGCAGCGTGGGGGACAGGGCCTATGGCTACACCTTC | CASSVGDRAYGYTF
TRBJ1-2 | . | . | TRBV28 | TGTGCCAGCAGTCCGACACATCTCTATGGCTACACCTTC | CASSPTHLYGYTF
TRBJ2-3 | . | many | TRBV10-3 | TGTGCCATCAGTGACGCGGCGAGCACAGATACGCAGTATTTT | CAISDAASTDTQYF
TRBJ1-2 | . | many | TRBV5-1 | TGCGCCAGCAGCCCGCGGGCCGTCTATGGCTACACCTTC | CASSPRAVYGYTF
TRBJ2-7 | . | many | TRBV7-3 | TGTGCCAGCAGCTTAACACCAGGGCCCTACGAGCAGTACTTC | CASSLTPGPYEQYF
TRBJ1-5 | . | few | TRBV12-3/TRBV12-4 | TGTGCCAGCAGTTTAGGGGAAGGCATACCCCAGCCCCAGCATTTT | CASSLGEGIPQPQHF
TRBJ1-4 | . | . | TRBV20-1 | TGCAGTGCTAGACCCGAGGGGGAAAGGGGAGAAGAAAAACTGTTTTTT | CSARPEGERGEEKLFF
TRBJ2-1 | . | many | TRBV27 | TGTGCCAGCAGTTTGGGTTCAGTGGCCTACAATGAGCAGTTCTTC | CASSLGSVAYNEQFF
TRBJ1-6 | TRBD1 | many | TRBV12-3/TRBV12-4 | TGTGCCAGCAGCGATACAGGGGAACAGAATTCACCCCTCCACTTT | CASSDTGEQNSPLHF
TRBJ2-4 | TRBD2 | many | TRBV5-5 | TGTGCCAGCAGCTTTCTTGGCGGGAGAGGGTTTCAGTACTTC | CASSFLGGRGFQYF
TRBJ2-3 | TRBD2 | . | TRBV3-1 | TGTGCCACCTGCCGGAGCGGGGTAAGCACAGATACGCAGTATTTT | CATCRSGVSTDTQYF
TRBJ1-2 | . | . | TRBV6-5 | TGTGCCAGCAGTTACTACGTCAGGGGTAACTATGGCTACACCTTC | CASSYYVRGNYGYTF
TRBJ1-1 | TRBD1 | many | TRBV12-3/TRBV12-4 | TGTGCCAGCAGCCTGTCCGACAGGGGAAGCACTGAAGCTTTCTTT | CASSLSDRGSTEAFF
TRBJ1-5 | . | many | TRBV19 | TGTGCCAGTAGTATAGACGGGAATCAGCCCCAGCATTTT | CASSIDGNQPQHF
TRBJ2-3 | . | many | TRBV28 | TGTGCCAGCAGTTTATTTGTCAGCGGCACAGATACGCAGTATTTT | CASSLFVSGTDTQYF
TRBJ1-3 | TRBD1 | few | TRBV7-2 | TGTGCCAGCAGCCTATTTTGGACAGGGGGAAACACCATATATTTT | CASSLFWTGGNTIYF
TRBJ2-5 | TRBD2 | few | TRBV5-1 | TGCGCCAGCAGCTCCCTCCGGTGGACGGGGGGGCAAGAGACCCAGTACTTC | CASSSLRWTGGQETQYF
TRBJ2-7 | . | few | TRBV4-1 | TGCGCCAGCAGCCGCCGGTTTTCCTACGAGCAGTACTTC | CASSRRFSYEQYF
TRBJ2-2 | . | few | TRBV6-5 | TGTGCCAGCAGTTACTCTACCACCGGGGAGCTGTTTTTT | CASSYSTTGELFF
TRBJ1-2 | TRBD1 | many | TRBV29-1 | TGCAGCGGCGCCAGGGGGTCAGGGGGCTACACCTTC | CSGARGSGGYTF
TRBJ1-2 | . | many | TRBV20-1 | TGCAGTGCCCTCCGGAGGGGGGGACTTTATGGCTACACCTTC | CSALRRGGLYGYTF
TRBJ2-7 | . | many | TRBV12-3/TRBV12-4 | TGTGCCAGCAGTTACCGACAGATCGGTCTCTACGAGCAGTACTTC | CASSYRQIGLYEQYF
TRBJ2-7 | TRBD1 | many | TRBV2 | TGTGCCAGCGTCGACAGGGTCTACGAGCAGTACTTC | CASVDRVYEQYF
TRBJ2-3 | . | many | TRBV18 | TGTGCCAGCTCACCACCTAGCGTGGGAGATACGCAGTATTTT | CASSPPSVGDTQYF
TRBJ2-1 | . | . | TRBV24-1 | TGTGCCACCAGTGAAGGGAGATCCAGCTCCTACAATGAGCAGTTCTTC | CATSEGRSSSYNEQFF
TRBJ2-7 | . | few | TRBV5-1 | TGCGCCAGCAGCATGGACAGTACCTACGAGCAGTACTTC | CASSMDSTYEQYF
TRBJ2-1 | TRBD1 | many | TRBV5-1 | TGCGCCAGCAGCTCGTCCTGGGACAGGGGAGGCAATGAGCAGTTCTTC | CASSSSWDRGGNEQFF
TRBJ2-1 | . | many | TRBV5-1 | TGCGCCAGCAGCCTCAAAGCACTACTATACAATGAGCAGTTCTTC | CASSLKALLYNEQFF
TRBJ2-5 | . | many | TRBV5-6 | TGTGCCAGCAGCTTGGCCCCGGGGAAAGAGACCCAGTACTTC | CASSLAPGKETQYF
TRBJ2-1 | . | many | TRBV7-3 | TGTGCCAGCAGCCCCCAGGGTGCGGTGCGCTACAATGAGCAGTTCTTC | CASSPQGAVRYNEQFF
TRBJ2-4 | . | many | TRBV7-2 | TGTGCCAGCAAGAGGCCGGGGGCGGACATTCAGTACTTC | CASKRPGADIQYF
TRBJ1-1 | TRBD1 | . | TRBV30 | TGTGCGTACAGGGGGAACACTGAAGCTTTCTTT | CAYRGNTEAFF
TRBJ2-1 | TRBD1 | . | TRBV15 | TGTGCCACCAGCAGAGATCCCCGGGACAGGGGCCTTTATTCCTACGATGAGCAGTTCTTC | CATSRDPRDRGLYSYDEQFF
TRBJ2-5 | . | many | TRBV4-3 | TGCGCCAGCAGCCAATACGGCAGGGGGGAAGAGACCCAGTACTTC | CASSQYGRGEETQYF
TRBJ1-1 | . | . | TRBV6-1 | TGTGCCAGCAGTGAAGTTAGGGACCGGGAGATAAACACTGAAGCTTTCTTT | CASSEVRDREINTEAFF
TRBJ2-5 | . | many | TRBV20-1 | TGCAGTGCTAGAGATCGGGCGTCTAGGGGAGAGACCCAGTACTTC | CSARDRASRGETQYF
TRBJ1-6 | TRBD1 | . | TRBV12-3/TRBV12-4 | TGTGCCAGCAGCCCCTCAGGGGGCAGTTCACCCCTCCACTTT | CASSPSGGSSPLHF
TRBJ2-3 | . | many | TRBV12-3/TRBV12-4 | TGTGCCAGCAGTTCCAGACAGCGGGGCACAGATACGCAGTATTTT | CASSSRQRGTDTQYF